This is a list of T cell receptor beta chains from one sample in a study of cytomegalovirus exposure and HLA in healthy donors. Sequencing was performed with immunoSEQ multiplex PCR; in TCRdb, only in-frame clones are kept and a portion is missing. The data contain 200,000 or so clones, approximately 70% of them singletons. Sequenced input: PBMCs. These receptors all come from a man in his forties or fifties in good health and CMV-seropositive. The CDR3 runs from the conserved cysteine through the conserved F or W. The D gene is left open where the match is weak. The size entry is marked missing in some rows and otherwise reads once, few, many or a size class.

D: -
V: TRBV9
J: TRBJ2-3
size: once
DNA: TGTGCCAGCAGCGTAGTAGGGGGTATAGATACGCAGTATTTT
CDR3: CASSVVGGIDTQYF

D: -
V: TRBV5-1
J: TRBJ2-6
size: -
DNA: TGCGCCAGCACTGAGGCGGGGCCTGGGGCCAACGTCCTGACTTTC
CDR3: CASTEAGPGANVLTF

D: -
V: TRBV5-6
J: TRBJ2-2
size: -
DNA: TGTGCCAGCAGCTTGATGTTGGCGGGGGCCTCGAACACCGGGGAGCTGTTTTTT
CDR3: CASSLMLAGASNTGELFF

D: -
V: TRBV7-6
J: TRBJ2-2
size: -
DNA: TGTGCCAGCAGCTCACTCTTCGGGGTTACGGGGGAGCTGTTTTTT
CDR3: CASSSLFGVTGELFF

D: -
V: TRBV2
J: TRBJ2-5
size: -
DNA: TGTGCCAGCAGTGTTGGCAGACAAGAGACCCAGTACTTC
CDR3: CASSVGRQETQYF

D: TRBD1
V: TRBV29-1
J: TRBJ1-2
size: -
DNA: TGCAGCGTTGAAGATTCCGGGACAGGGGCGGATAACTATGGCTACACCTTC
CDR3: CSVEDSGTGADNYGYTF

D: TRBD2
V: TRBV11-3
J: TRBJ2-3
size: -
DNA: TGTGCCAGCAGCCCTCGGCCAGGCGGGAGTGCAGATACGCAGTATTTT
CDR3: CASSPRPGGSADTQYF

D: TRBD1
V: TRBV19
J: TRBJ1-1
size: -
DNA: TGTGCCAGTAGTATCCCCCTGACAGGGGAAGCTTTCTTT
CDR3: CASSIPLTGEAFF

D: TRBD1
V: TRBV9
J: TRBJ1-4
size: -
DNA: TGTGCCAGCAGCCCTCAGGACAGGGAAAAACTGTTTTTT
CDR3: CASSPQDREKLFF

D: -
V: TRBV27
J: TRBJ2-1
size: -
DNA: TGTGCCAGCAGTCCTAGAGACTACAATGAGCAGTTCTTC
CDR3: CASSPRDYNEQFF

D: -
V: TRBV5-1
J: TRBJ1-1
size: -
DNA: TGCGCCAGCAGCTCCTACAGGCACGTGAACACTGAAGCTTTCTTT
CDR3: CASSSYRHVNTEAFF

D: -
V: TRBV15
J: TRBJ2-3
size: -
DNA: TGTGCCACCAGCAGAGCCGAGCAACGGGGTCTATTCACAGATACGCAGTATTTT
CDR3: CATSRAEQRGLFTDTQYF

D: -
V: TRBV15
J: TRBJ2-1
size: -
DNA: TGTGCCACCAGCGGATCAGGATACAATGAGCAGTTCTTC
CDR3: CATSGSGYNEQFF

D: TRBD1
V: TRBV29-1
J: TRBJ1-2
size: few
DNA: TGCAGCGATGGACAGGACTATGGCTACACCTTC
CDR3: CSDGQDYGYTF

D: -
V: TRBV9
J: TRBJ2-1
size: once
DNA: TGTGCCAGCAGCGTAGAGGGGAGGAGGGTAGGGAAAAATGAGCAGTTCTTC
CDR3: CASSVEGRRVGKNEQFF

D: -
V: TRBV6-5
J: TRBJ1-2
size: -
DNA: TGTGCCAGCAGTTCGGGGTCGAAACGCGGCTATGGCTACACCTTC
CDR3: CASSSGSKRGYGYTF

D: TRBD1
V: TRBV10-3
J: TRBJ1-2
size: few
DNA: TGTGCCATCAAAGCACACGGACAGGGGGATGGTGGCTACACCTTC
CDR3: CAIKAHGQGDGGYTF

D: -
V: TRBV11-3
J: TRBJ2-3
size: -
DNA: TGTGCCAGCAGCTATTCAACGGGGGGCCCCACAGATACGCAGTATTTT
CDR3: CASSYSTGGPTDTQYF

D: -
V: TRBV6-5
J: TRBJ2-6
size: -
DNA: TGTGCCAGCAGTTACGAGGGCTCTGGGGCCAACGTCCTGACTTTC
CDR3: CASSYEGSGANVLTF

D: -
V: TRBV15
J: TRBJ2-3
size: -
DNA: TGTGCCACCAGCAGAGAAACCTCAACAAGCACAGATACGCAGTATTTT
CDR3: CATSRETSTSTDTQYF

D: TRBD1
V: TRBV4-1
J: TRBJ2-1
size: -
DNA: TGCGCCAGCAGCCCCCAGGGGGCAGATGAGCAGTTCTTC
CDR3: CASSPQGADEQFF

D: -
V: TRBV18
J: TRBJ1-5
size: -
DNA: TGTGCCAGCTCACCACCGGCCCAGCTAGATAATCAGCCCCAGCATTTT
CDR3: CASSPPAQLDNQPQHF

D: TRBD1
V: TRBV7-9
J: TRBJ1-1
size: -
DNA: TGTGCCAGCAGCTTACCAGGGGGTTTGAACACTGAAGCTTTCTTT
CDR3: CASSLPGGLNTEAFF

D: -
V: TRBV7-8
J: TRBJ2-3
size: -
DNA: TGTGCCAGCAACCCCGGGGTCTCCACAGATACGCAGTATTTT
CDR3: CASNPGVSTDTQYF

D: TRBD1
V: TRBV2
J: TRBJ2-5
size: -
DNA: TGTGCCAGCAGTACACCCGGGACAGGAGAAGAGACCCAGTACTTC
CDR3: CASSTPGTGEETQYF

D: TRBD2
V: TRBV4-1
J: TRBJ2-3
size: few
DNA: TGCGCCAGCAGCCGACTAGCGGGGACAGATACGCAGTATTTT
CDR3: CASSRLAGTDTQYF

D: -
V: TRBV29-1
J: TRBJ2-3
size: -
DNA: TGCAGCGTTGAAGATCGACTGATTACGCAGTATTTT
CDR3: CSVEDRLITQYF

D: -
V: TRBV2
J: TRBJ1-2
size: -
DNA: TGTGCCAGCAGGACAGATGCTAACTATGGCTACACCTTC
CDR3: CASRTDANYGYTF

D: -
V: TRBV7-9
J: TRBJ2-2
size: -
DNA: TGTGCCAGCAGCCCCCCCGCCGGGGAGCTGTTTTTT
CDR3: CASSPPAGELFF

D: TRBD1
V: TRBV15
J: TRBJ1-5
size: -
DNA: TGTGCCACGAAATTAACAGGGGGAGATCAGCCCCAGCATTTT
CDR3: CATKLTGGDQPQHF

D: -
V: TRBV21-1
J: TRBJ1-1
size: few
DNA: TGTGCCAGCAGCAAATCATGGGACAGGGGGTCCCTTTCCCAAGCTTTCTTT
CDR3: CASSKSWDRGSLSQAFF

D: -
V: TRBV13
J: TRBJ2-5
size: few
DNA: TGTGCCAGCAGCCCAGGCGGGGTACAAGAGACCCAGTACTTC
CDR3: CASSPGGVQETQYF

D: -
V: TRBV5-4
J: TRBJ1-1
size: -
DNA: TGTGCCAGCAGCAAGGGACACAGCAACACTGAAGCTTTCTTT
CDR3: CASSKGHSNTEAFF

D: -
V: TRBV27
J: TRBJ1-2
size: -
DNA: TGTGCCAGTCAGGGCTTGGGAGGCTACACCTTC
CDR3: CASQGLGGYTF

D: TRBD1
V: TRBV4-1
J: TRBJ2-3
size: few
DNA: TGCGCCAGCAGCCCGGGACAGGGGTCTCCAACAGATACGCAGTATTTT
CDR3: CASSPGQGSPTDTQYF

D: -
V: TRBV7-3
J: TRBJ2-2
size: -
DNA: TGTGCCAGCAGCTTATCGGGGGGCGCGAACACCGGGGAGCTGTTTTTT
CDR3: CASSLSGGANTGELFF

D: TRBD2
V: TRBV27
J: TRBJ2-1
size: -
DNA: TGTGCCAGCAGTCCACTCCTAGCGGGGGGGACCAATGAGCAGTTCTTC
CDR3: CASSPLLAGGTNEQFF

D: TRBD1
V: TRBV13
J: TRBJ1-1
size: once
DNA: TGTGCCAGCAGCTGGCTCCGACAGGGCGGCACTGAAGCTTTCTTT
CDR3: CASSWLRQGGTEAFF

D: -
V: TRBV6-5
J: TRBJ2-5
size: -
DNA: TGTGCCAGCAGTTCCTACCGACCGGGGCAAGAGACCCAGTACTTC
CDR3: CASSSYRPGQETQYF

D: TRBD2
V: TRBV5-1
J: TRBJ2-1
size: -
DNA: TGCGCCAGCAGCCCACGACTAGCGGGGGGCCCCGGCAATGAGCAGTTCTTC
CDR3: CASSPRLAGGPGNEQFF

D: -
V: TRBV10-2
J: TRBJ1-4
size: -
DNA: TGCGCCAGCAGGGACATAATGACGGAAAAACTGTTTTTT
CDR3: CASRDIMTEKLFF

D: -
V: TRBV5-6
J: TRBJ2-2
size: few
DNA: TGTGCCAGCAGCCTCGCCGGCGGGGAGCTGTTTTTT
CDR3: CASSLAGGELFF

D: -
V: TRBV7-9
J: TRBJ1-2
size: -
DNA: TGTGCCGGAAAGACAGGTGTTAACTATGGCTACACCTTC
CDR3: CAGKTGVNYGYTF

D: -
V: TRBV7-2
J: TRBJ1-4
size: -
DNA: TGTGCCAGCAGCATACAGACAGGCCTTAATGAAAAACTGTTTTTT
CDR3: CASSIQTGLNEKLFF